This T cell receptor (beta chain) was documented in a study of blood T cell repertoires in COVID-19. Living in 25 or so US areas, the participants were between 18 and 89 years of age. Clinical history reported by participants formed the basis on which cohorts were assigned. The V gene end was trimmed by 7 bases and the J gene end by 5 bases; junction bases not matched to a gene: 8. This CDR3 has 15 residues. The germline V gene encodes CDR1 MNHEY and CDR2 SVGEGT. This table comes from immunoSEQ multiplex PCR, and its TCRdb copy is limited to in-frame clones, with some not included. The repertoire holds 300,000 to 450,000 clones, around 89% seen once, with less than 1.5% in the top ten.

J is TRBJ2-2 and V is TRBV6-2 or TRBV6-3; 9 nucleotides line up with TRBD1. The sequenced material came from PBMCs or T cells enriched from blood (not recorded which). The receptor comes from a woman aged 18 to 35 who had recovered from COVID-19. The CDR3 sequence is CASTPGTGRTGELFF. In DNA, the CDR3 is TGTGCCAGCACCCCCGGGACAGGGCGTACCGGGGAGCTGTTTTTT.